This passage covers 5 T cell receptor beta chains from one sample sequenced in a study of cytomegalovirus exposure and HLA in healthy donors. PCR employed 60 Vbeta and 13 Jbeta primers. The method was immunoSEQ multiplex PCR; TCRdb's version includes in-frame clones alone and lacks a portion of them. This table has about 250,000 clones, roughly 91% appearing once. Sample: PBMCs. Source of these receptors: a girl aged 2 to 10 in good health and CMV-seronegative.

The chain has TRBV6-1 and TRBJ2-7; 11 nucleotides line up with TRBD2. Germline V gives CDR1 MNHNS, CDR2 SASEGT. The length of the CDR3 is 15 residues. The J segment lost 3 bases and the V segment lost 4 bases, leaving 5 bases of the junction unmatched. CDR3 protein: CASSGPGTSGYEQYF. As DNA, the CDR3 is TGTGCCAGCAGTGGTCCCGGGACTAGCGGCTACGAGCAGTACTTC.

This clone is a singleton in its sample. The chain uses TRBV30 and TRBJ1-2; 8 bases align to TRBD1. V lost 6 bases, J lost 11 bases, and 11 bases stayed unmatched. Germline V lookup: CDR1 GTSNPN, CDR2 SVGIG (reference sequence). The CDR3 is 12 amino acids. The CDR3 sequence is CACDRGRSEYTF. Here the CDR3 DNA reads TGTGCCTGTGACAGGGGCAGGTCAGAATACACCTTC.

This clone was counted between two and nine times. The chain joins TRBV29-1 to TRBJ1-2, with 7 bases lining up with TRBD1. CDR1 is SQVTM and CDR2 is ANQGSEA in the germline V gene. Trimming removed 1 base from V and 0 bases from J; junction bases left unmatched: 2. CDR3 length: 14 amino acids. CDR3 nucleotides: TGCAGCGTTGAAGGGACAGGATCTAACTATGGCTACACCTTC. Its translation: CSVEGTGSNYGYTF.

This CDR3 is CASSLPLGANTEAFF. The CDR3 bases are TGTGCCAGCAGCTTGCCTCTGGGGGCGAACACTGAAGCTTTCTTT. The V call is TRBV5-6, the J call TRBJ1-1, with D tentatively TRBD1 (6 bases). Trimming stripped 1 base from V and 1 base from J, with 11 bases between. The CDR3 has 15 amino acids. The V gene's germline CDR1 is SGHDT and CDR2 YYEEEE.

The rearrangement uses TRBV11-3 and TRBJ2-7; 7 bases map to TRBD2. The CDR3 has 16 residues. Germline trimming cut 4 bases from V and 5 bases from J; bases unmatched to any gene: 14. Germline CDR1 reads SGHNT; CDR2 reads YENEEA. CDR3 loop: CASSSPHGGIFHEQYF. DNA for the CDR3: TGTGCCAGCAGCTCGCCGCACGGGGGGATTTTCCACGAGCAGTACTTC. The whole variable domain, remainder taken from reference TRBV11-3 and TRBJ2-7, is EAGVVQSPRYKIIEKKQPVAFWCNPISGHNTLYWYLQNLGQGPELLIRYENEEAVDDSQLPKDRFSAERLKGVDSTLKIQPAELGDSAVYLCASSSPHGGIFHEQYFGPGTRLTVT.